These 21 T cell receptor beta chains were all obtained from the same sample, sequenced in a study of beta chain features in type 1 diabetes. Expressed TCRB transcripts were sequenced because the isolated RNA had all been reverse transcribed beforehand. Profiled with immunoSEQ multiplex PCR; TCRdb holds only in-frame clones, not every one. Altogether over 150,000 clones are present, over 6% being singletons, with the ten largest covering roughly 0.5%. The antigens these receptors bind are not known. Study outcomes and limitations: TCRB CDR3s were moderately but significantly shorter in Type 1 diabetes patients in all four CD4+ subsets.

Sequencing input: central memory CD4+ T cells from blood. Receptors were obtained from a man younger than 35 with type 1 diabetes.

This clone has more than one count but fewer than ten. The CDR3 DNA reads TGTGCCAGCAGTGAGTCTACAGGGGATCAGCCCCAGCATTTT. Encoded protein: CASSESTGDQPQHF. The chain is built from TRBV2 and TRBJ1-5; 7 bases are shared with TRBD1. Looked up from germline, CDR1 is SNHLY and CDR2 is FYNNEI. V lost 3 bases to trimming and J lost 5 bases; unmatched junction nucleotides: 4. The CDR3 spans 14 residues. Filled out from reference TRBV2 and TRBJ1-5, the complete variable domain reads EPEVTQTPSHQVTQMGQEVILRCVPISNHLYFYWYRQILGQKVEFLVSFYNNEISEKSEIFDDQFSVERPDGSNFTLKIRSTKLEDSAMYFCASSESTGDQPQHFGDGTRLSIL.

This sequence joins TRBV18 and TRBJ2-7; 10 nucleotides line up with TRBD1. Germline values: CDR1 KGHSH, CDR2 LQKENI. The V and J ends lost 3 bases and 9 bases, in that order; junction bases with no gene match: 8. This CDR3 has 14 amino acids. CDR3 bases: TGTGCCAGCTCACCGGACAGGGGGTCCGATGCGCAGTACTTC. Its protein product is CASSPDRGSDAQYF.

This clone was observed a few times. The CDR3 DNA reads TGCGCCAGCAGCTCGGCGGGACAGGCTTACACTGAAGCTTTCTTT. It specifies CASSSAGQAYTEAFF. V gene TRBV5-1 combines with J gene TRBJ1-1; TRBD1 aligns across 8 bases. Unmatched junction bases numbered 7, after V lost 3 bases and J lost 3 bases. The V gene's germline CDR1 is SGHRS and CDR2 YFSETQ. This CDR3 has 15 amino acids.

This clone was observed a few times. This chain links TRBV27 with TRBJ2-7; D perhaps matches TRBD1 (9 bases). Germline CDR1 MNHEY, CDR2 SMNVEV (reference sequence). Trimming pared 6 bases from V and 3 bases from J, leaving 24 bases between. The CDR3 is 17 amino acids. The CDR3 nucleotides read TGTGCCAGCAGCGGGACAGGGCTTACTAGCGGTTTCTACGAGCAGTACTTC. This sequence encodes CASSGTGLTSGFYEQYF.

This clone has more than one count but fewer than ten. The chain uses TRBV7-9 and TRBJ2-3; D may be TRBD2 (5 bases). The CDR3 length is 14 residues. Germline V gives CDR1 SEHNR, CDR2 FQNEAQ (reference sequence). V lost 3 bases to trimming and J lost 2 bases, with 9 bases between them. The CDR3 spells CASSFGVNTDTQYF. CDR3 in DNA: TGTGCCAGCAGCTTCGGGGTCAACACAGATACGCAGTATTTT.

The chain uses TRBV6-5 and TRBJ2-2; TRBD1 aligns across 8 bases. V was pared by 2 bases and J by 6 bases, with 5 bases of the junction left unmatched. There are 15 residues in the CDR3. Looked up from germline, CDR1 is MNHEY and CDR2 is SVGAGI. CDR3 region: CASSYRTGFAGELFF. CDR3 nucleotides: TGTGCCAGCAGTTACAGGACAGGGTTCGCCGGGGAGCTGTTTTTT.

The chain links TRBV6-5 to TRBJ2-3; D gene unclear. In germline, CDR1 is MNHEY, CDR2 SVGAGI. The CDR3 spans 13 residues. V was trimmed by 8 bases and J by 2 bases, leaving 11 bases between them. In DNA, the CDR3 is TGTGCCAGCCAAAACTCCCCCACAGATACGCAGTATTTT. It encodes CASQNSPTDTQYF.

This clone was counted only a few times. V and J are TRBV9 and TRBJ2-2, with TRBD2 matching 8 bases. The CDR3 spans 15 residues. The V segment lost 3 bases and the J segment 3 bases; nucleotides outside the gene matches: 4. CDR1 and CDR2 from the germline V gene are SGDLS and YYNGEE. CDR3 loop: CASSARGGYTGELFF. DNA for the CDR3: TGTGCCAGCAGCGCCCGGGGGGGGTACACCGGGGAGCTGTTTTTT.

The chain combines TRBV5-1 with TRBJ2-2, with D maybe TRBD1 (6 bases). The CDR3 has 16 residues. V was clipped by 4 bases and J by 1 base, with 14 bases between them. Germline CDR1 is SGHRS and CDR2 is YFSETQ. CDR3 amino acids: CASSTGTRMNTGELFF. CDR3 coding DNA: TGCGCCAGCAGCACGGGGACAAGGATGAACACCGGGGAGCTGTTTTTT. The full variable domain, its missing parts supplied by reference TRBV5-1 and TRBJ2-2, is KAGVTQTPRYLIKTRGQQVTLSCSPISGHRSVSWYQQTPGQGLQFLFEYFSETQRNKGNFPGRFSGRQFSNSRSEMNVSTLELGDSALYLCASSTGTRMNTGELFFGEGSRLTVL.

The genes are TRBV23-1 and TRBJ2-3, with 14 bases identical to TRBD2. TRBV23-1 is sorted into the ORF group, with uncertain function. V gave up 6 bases and J gave up 5 bases; unmatched junction bases: 7. This CDR3 comprises 16 residues. For the CDR3, the DNA is TGCGCCAGCAGCCCGGGACTAGCGGGGGCAGGAGATACGCAGTATTTT. Protein sequence: CASSPGLAGAGDTQYF.

This chain links TRBV12-2 with TRBJ2-5; the table's TRBD2 call for D was not verified on the DNA. TRBV12-2 constitutes a pseudogene. The CDR3 covers 13 residues. In DNA, the CDR3 is TGTGCAAGTCGCTTTCGGGAGGTCGAGACCCAGTACTTC. This translates into CASRFREVETQYF.

V is TRBV29-1 and J is TRBJ2-3; 7 bases match TRBD2. The length of the CDR3 is 13 residues. Germline CDR1 and CDR2: SQVTM and ANQGSEA. CDR3 nucleotides: TGCAGTGGGGGGGGTTTCCAAACAGATACGCAGTATTTT. Amino acid sequence: CSGGGFQTDTQYF.

The V gene is TRBV5-1, the J gene TRBJ1-1; perhaps TRBD1 as D (6 bases). Germline lookup yields CDR1 SGHRS and CDR2 YFSETQ. The CDR3 covers 14 residues. Trimming cost V 4 bases and J 5 bases, with 15 bases left between them. DNA of the CDR3: TGCGCCAGCAGCCTGGGACAACCTGGGACTGAAGCTTTCTTT. This translates into CASSLGQPGTEAFF.

V and J are TRBV7-9 and TRBJ2-3; a weak D match, TRBD2 (7 bases). V shed 10 bases and J shed 6 bases, with 14 bases lying between them. This CDR3 comprises 12 residues. Germline V gene data show CDR1 as SEHNR and CDR2 as FQNEAQ (reference sequence). The CDR3 protein is CAIPGDYDTQYF. The CDR3 coding sequence is TGTGCCATCCCAGGGGACTACGATACGCAGTATTTT.

The gene calls are TRBV5-6 and TRBJ2-1, with 8 bases fitting TRBD2. After removal of 5 bases from V and 9 bases from J, the junction contained 13 bases not matched to a gene. From germline, CDR1 is SGHDT and CDR2 YYEEEE. The CDR3 sequence is 15 residues long. In DNA form, the CDR3 reads TGTGCCAGCAGTCCCCTCTCAGCGGGAGTCGGTGAGCAGTTCTTC. Translation gives CASSPLSAGVGEQFF.

This clone was counted a few times. The CDR3 DNA reads TGTGCCAGCAGCCAGGGAGGCTTAGGTGGGGAGACCCAGTACTTC. Amino acid sequence: CASSQGGLGGETQYF. The chain joins TRBV7-9 to TRBJ2-5, with D tentatively TRBD2 (6 bases). V lost 5 bases and J lost 5, with 18 bases in between. The germline CDR1 and CDR2 sequences are SEHNR and FQNEAQ (reference sequence). This CDR3 has 15 amino acids. Based on the CDR3 plus reference TRBV7-9 and TRBJ2-5, the full variable domain is DTGVSQNPRHKITKRGQNVTFRCDPISEHNRLYWYRQTLGQGPEFLTYFQNEAQLEKSRLLSDRFSAERPKGSFSTLEIQRTEQGDSAMYLCASSQGGLGGETQYFGPGTRLLVL.

This clone was seen more than once but under ten times. The V gene is TRBV28, the J gene TRBJ1-2, with TRBD1 identical over 7 bases. In germline, CDR1 is MDHEN, CDR2 SYDVKM. The CDR3 runs 17 residues. Trimming at V came to 3 bases and at J to 8 bases, leaving 18 bases not matched to a gene. The CDR3 DNA follows: TGTGCCAGCAGTTTCGGTCGGGGGACAGAAAGGCTTAGAGGCTACACCTTC. Translating it yields CASSFGRGTERLRGYTF.

This clone was seen a few times. This chain connects TRBV7-2 to TRBJ2-1; the D gene is possibly TRBD1 (8 bases). Trimming cost V 3 bases and J 6 bases, with 15 bases left between them. Germline values: CDR1 SGHTA, CDR2 FQGNSA. This CDR3 region has 15 residues. The CDR3 nucleotides are TGTGCCAGCAGCTTCAACAGGGGGGGTTTCAATGAGCAGTTCTTC. Residues: CASSFNRGGFNEQFF.

This rearrangement joins TRBV27 to TRBJ1-5; D is unclear. The CDR3 has 13 amino acids. V lost 1 base and J 7 bases, leaving 8 bases between the germline ends. Germline V gives CDR1 MNHEY, CDR2 SMNVEV (reference sequence). The CDR3 coding sequence is TGTGCCAGCAGTTTATTCCGGGAACAGCCCCAGCATTTT. Protein product: CASSLFREQPQHF.

The chain is built from TRBV19 and TRBJ1-1, with a tentative D call TRBD1 (5 bases). Germline CDR1 LNHDA, CDR2 SQIVND (reference sequence). The germline V and J ends were trimmed by 5 bases and 6 bases, with 16 bases remaining between them. The CDR3 runs to 14 residues. CDR3 sequence reads: CASSFSTAPPEAFF. The CDR3 DNA reads TGTGCCAGTAGTTTCTCGACAGCCCCGCCTGAAGCTTTCTTT.

The sample holds a few counts of this clone. The J gene is TRBJ2-3, the V gene TRBV18; 8 bases are shared with TRBD1. The CDR3 is 16 amino acids. Germline V CDR1 and CDR2: KGHSH, LQKENI. With V trimmed by 1 base and J by 0 bases, 3 bases remained unmatched. Written as DNA, the CDR3 is TGTGCCAGCTCACCACTTAGGACAGGGAGCACAGATACGCAGTATTTT. It yields the protein CASSPLRTGSTDTQYF. The full variable domain, in which reference TRBV18 and TRBJ2-3 provide the parts outside the CDR3, is NAGVMQNPRHLVRRRGQEARLRCSPMKGHSHVYWYRQLPEEGLKFMVYLQKENIIDESGMPKERFSAEFPKEGPSILRIQQVVRGDSAAYFCASSPLRTGSTDTQYFGPGTRLTVL.